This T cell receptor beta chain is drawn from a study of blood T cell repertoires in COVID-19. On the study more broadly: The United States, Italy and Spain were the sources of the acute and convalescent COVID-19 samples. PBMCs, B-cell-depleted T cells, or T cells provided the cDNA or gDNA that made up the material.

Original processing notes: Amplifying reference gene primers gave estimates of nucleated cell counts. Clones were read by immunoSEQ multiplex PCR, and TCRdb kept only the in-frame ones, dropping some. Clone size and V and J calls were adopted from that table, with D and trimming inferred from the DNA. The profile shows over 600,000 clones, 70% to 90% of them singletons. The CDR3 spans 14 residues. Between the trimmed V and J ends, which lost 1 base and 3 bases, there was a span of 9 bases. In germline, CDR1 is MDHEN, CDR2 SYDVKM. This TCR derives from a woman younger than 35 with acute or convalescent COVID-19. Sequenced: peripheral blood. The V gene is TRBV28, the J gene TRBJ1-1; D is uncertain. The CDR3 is CASSLYSGDTEAFF. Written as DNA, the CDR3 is TGTGCCAGCAGTTTATACTCGGGAGACACTGAAGCTTTCTTT.